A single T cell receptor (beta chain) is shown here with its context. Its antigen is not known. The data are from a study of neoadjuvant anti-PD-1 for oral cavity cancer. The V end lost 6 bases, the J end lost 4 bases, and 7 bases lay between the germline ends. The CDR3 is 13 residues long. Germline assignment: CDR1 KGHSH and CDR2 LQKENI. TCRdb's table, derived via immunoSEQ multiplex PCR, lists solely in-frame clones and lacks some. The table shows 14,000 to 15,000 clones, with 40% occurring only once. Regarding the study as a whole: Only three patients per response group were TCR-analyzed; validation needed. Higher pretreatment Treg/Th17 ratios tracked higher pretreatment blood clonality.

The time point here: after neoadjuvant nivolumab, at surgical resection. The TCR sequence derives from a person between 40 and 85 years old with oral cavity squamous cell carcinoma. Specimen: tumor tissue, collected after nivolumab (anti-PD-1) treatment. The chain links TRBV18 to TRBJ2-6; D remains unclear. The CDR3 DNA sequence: TGTGCCAGCTCCTCCCCCGGGGCCAACGTCCTGACTTTC. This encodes CASSSPGANVLTF. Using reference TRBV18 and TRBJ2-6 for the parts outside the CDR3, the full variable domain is NAGVMQNPRHLVRRRGQEARLRCSPMKGHSHVYWYRQLPEEGLKFMVYLQKENIIDESGMPKERFSAEFPKEGPSILRIQQVVRGDSAAYFCASSSPGANVLTFGAGSRLTVL.